The 28 T cell receptor beta chains listed next were all sequenced from one sample in a study of tumor and adjacent non-tumor tissue in lung cancer. TCRbeta libraries were built with three rounds of nested PCR, modified from ARM-PCR. TCRdb reprocessed the multiplex PCR reads with MiXCR, giving one entry per CDR3 protein. Of 85,000 or so distinct CDR3 sequences in the sample, around 80% are singletons; the top ten hold 20% to 25%. The template was RNA from unsorted bulk tissue. The normal lung tissue was taken more than 3 cm from the tumor edge. The sample comprised distant non-tumor lung tissue. The receptors shown here come from a woman aged 50 to 60 with non-small cell lung cancer.

J is TRBJ2-1 and V is TRBV20-1; tentative D call: TRBD2 (6 bases). Trimming cost V 7 bases and J 0 bases, with 19 bases left between them. The CDR3 sequence is 16 residues long. CDR1 is DFQATT and CDR2 is SNEGSKA in the germline V gene (reference sequence). The CDR3 DNA reads as TGCAGTGTAAGGGAGGAGCGGCCTGCCTCCTACAATGAGCAGTTCTTC. It specifies CSVREERPASYNEQFF.

This clonotype occurred many times. The rearrangement uses TRBV28 and TRBJ1-3, with D maybe TRBD1 (5 bases). Germline lookup yields CDR1 MDHEN and CDR2 SYDVKM. There are 17 residues in the CDR3. The V end lost 4 bases, the J end lost 4 bases, and 20 bases lay between the germline ends. CDR3 residues: CASSSGPQRLQGNTIYF. CDR3 bases: TGTGCCAGCAGTTCGGGACCTCAGAGGCTCCAAGGAAACACCATATATTTT.

This clonotype was picked up many times. The J gene is TRBJ2-5, the V gene TRBV28; TRBD2 might be the D (5 bases). From germline, CDR1 is MDHEN and CDR2 SYDVKM. This CDR3 has 16 amino acids. Trimming removed 3 bases at V and 4 bases at J, with 18 bases between. In nucleotides, the CDR3 is TGTGCCAGCAGTTTCCCTAGCTACCCCCCCCGAGAGACCCAGTACTTC. It specifies CASSFPSYPPRETQYF.

This clonotype is judged medium-sized (0.01 to 0.1%). This CDR3 is CASSRTGFDQFF. CDR3 in DNA: TGTGCCAGCAGTCGGACAGGGTTTGATCAGTTCTTC. J is TRBJ2-1 and V is TRBV6-5, with TRBD1 matching 8 bases. The CDR3 loop spans 12 amino acids. Looked up from germline, CDR1 is MNHEY and CDR2 is SVGAGI. Trimming removed 5 bases from V and 13 bases from J; junction bases left unmatched: 7.

This chain connects TRBV29-1 to TRBJ1-1; D ambiguous. V lost 6 bases and J 3 bases, leaving 14 bases between the germline ends. The CDR3 consists of 13 residues. Germline values: CDR1 SQVTM, CDR2 ANQGSEA. The CDR3 here is CSVPHGNYTEAFF. The CDR3 region has the DNA TGCAGCGTACCCCACGGGAACTACACTGAAGCTTTCTTT.

This clonotype was seen just once. An end of the junction does not agree with germline; a read error may underlie this. The chain carries TRBV4-2 and TRBJ1-5; D gene ambiguous. Germline V gives CDR1 LGHNA, CDR2 YNFKEQ. CDR3 length equals 15 residues. The DNA for the CDR3 is TGTGCCAGCAGCCAGCAAGAGGGAAACAATCATCCCCAGCATTTT. Its protein product is CASSQQEGNNHPQHF.

For this clonotype: This CDR3 fails to terminate in the conserved phenylalanine or tryptophan, so it likely reflects a read error. J is TRBJ2-2 and V is TRBV4-1, with D hard to call. CDR3 size: 14 residues. Germline CDR1 and CDR2: MGHRA and YSYEKL. CDR3 sequence: CASTYTIATGELFS. The CDR3 DNA reads as TGTGCCAGCACCTACACTATAGCCACCGGGGAGCTGTTTTCT.

As concerns this clonotype: Without the conserved terminal phenylalanine or tryptophan, this CDR3 likely stems from a read error. The chain is built from TRBV4-1 and TRBJ1-5, with a tentative D call TRBD1 (5 bases). This CDR3 contains 16 residues. Germline V gene data show CDR1 as MGHRA and CDR2 as YSYEKL. Trimming removed 6 bases at V and 0 bases at J, with 15 bases between. The CDR3 spells CASSQIRGYSNQPQHS. Written as DNA, the CDR3 is TGCGCCAGCAGTCAAATACGGGGGTATAGCAATCAGCCCCAGCATTCT.

With respect to this clonotype: The missing conserved phenylalanine or tryptophan at the end of this CDR3 makes a read error likely. V is TRBV29-1 and J is TRBJ1-1, with D tentatively TRBD1 (6 bases). Per germline, CDR1 SQVTM and CDR2 ANQGSEA. Deletions cut 8 bases from V and 1 base from J, with 17 bases between. This CDR3 region has 14 residues. CDR3 DNA sequence: TGCAGCATCGGCGTACAGACAGGGAACACTGAAGCTTTCCTT. This gives the protein CSIGVQTGNTEAFL.

The CDR3 DNA is TGCGCCAGCAGTGAGGTTAGGGGCGATAATCAGCCCCAGCATTTT. This codes for CASSEVRGDNQPQHF. The chain employs TRBV10-2 and TRBJ1-5; tentatively, D is TRBD1 (5 bases). Germline V gene data show CDR1 as WSHSY and CDR2 as SAAADI. The CDR3 sequence is 15 residues long. V lost 2 bases and J lost 4, with 12 bases in between.

On this clonotype: Germline and junction disagree at one end, which may indicate a read error. The V and J genes are TRBV12-3 or TRBV12-4 and TRBJ2-7, with 7 bases fitting TRBD1. This CDR3 comprises 15 residues. The CDR3 sequence is CASSRSQGQNYGQYF. In nucleotides, the CDR3 is TGTGCCAGCAGTAGAAGCCAGGGACAGAACTACGGGCAGTACTTC.

V and J are TRBV6-1 and TRBJ1-6, with D possibly being TRBD1 (6 bases). Germline V gives CDR1 MNHNS, CDR2 SASEGT. V lost 7 bases and J lost 10, with 17 bases in between. This CDR3 is built from 14 residues. The CDR3 DNA is TGTGCCAGCATTAACCGGGGACAATCATCACCCCTCCACTTT. Amino acid sequence: CASINRGQSSPLHF.

Points on this clonotype: A much larger clone differs from this one at a single base, so this may be a read error. The chain links TRBV25-1 to TRBJ2-7; D is possibly TRBD1 (6 bases). CDR1 is MGHDK and CDR2 is SYGVNS in the germline V gene. This CDR3 has 15 amino acids. Trimming took 8 bases from V and 5 from J, leaving 22 bases between them. The CDR3 region is CASQLSGQGIDEQYF. The CDR3 nucleotides read TGTGCCAGCCAACTCTCGGGGCAGGGGATAGACGAGCAGTACTTC.

V usage is TRBV20-1 and J usage is TRBJ1-5; D call uncertain. The J call is uncertain, as TRBJ2-3 better fits the DNA end. The CDR3 length is 13 residues. Germline V gene lookup returns CDR1 DFQATT and CDR2 SNEGSKA (reference sequence). The CDR3 nucleotides are TGCAGTGCTGGATTGGGCCACAATCAGCCCCAGTATTTT. Amino acids: CSAGLGHNQPQYF.

As to this clonotype: Since no conserved phenylalanine or tryptophan closes the CDR3, a read error is the likely cause. This rearrangement joins TRBV30 to TRBJ2-6; the D is unclear. CDR1 and CDR2 from the germline V gene are GTSNPN and SVGIG (reference sequence). The CDR3 runs 14 residues. The CDR3 nucleotides are TGTGTCTGGAGTGTATCCTCTGGGGCCAACGTCCTGACTTCC. Translated: CVWSVSSGANVLTS.

On this clonotype itself: As the CDR3 is not closed by the conserved phenylalanine or tryptophan, this likely results from a read error. The J gene is TRBJ2-1, the V gene TRBV11-1, with no clear D. Per the germline V gene, CDR1 is SGHAT and CDR2 is FQDESV (reference sequence). This CDR3 spans 15 amino acids. V lost 5 bases, J lost 8 bases, and 19 bases lay in between. As DNA, the CDR3 is TGTGCCAGCAGCCCGACTCCTTCTACGGGTGATGAGCAGTTCCTC. It translates to CASSPTPSTGDEQFL.

Comments on this clonotype: A read error may account for a junction end that differs from germline. The chain uses TRBV29-1 and TRBJ2-5; possible D gene TRBD1, 6 bases. CDR3 length: 16 amino acids. Germline CDR1 SQVTM, CDR2 ANQGSEA. The CDR3 region has the DNA TGCAGTGTTGAAGATCCGAGACAGGCGCCACTAGAGAGCCAGTATTTC. This sequence encodes CSVEDPRQAPLESQYF.

As to this clonotype: It is likely a read error, because the conserved phenylalanine at the end of the CDR3 is missing. The chain links TRBV6-2 or TRBV6-3 to TRBJ2-1; a possible D gene is TRBD2 (5 bases). The V gene's germline CDR1 is MNHEY and CDR2 SVGEGT. There are 16 residues in the CDR3. The CDR3 DNA is TGTGCGAGCAGTTATCCCCTGGAGGCTTCCTACAATGAGCAGTTCTTA. Protein sequence: CASSYPLEASYNEQFL.

In its sample, this clonotype was seen once. A much larger clone sits a single nucleotide away, making a read error possible. This chain links TRBV20-1 with TRBJ2-5, with D maybe TRBD2 (6 bases). The CDR3 has 13 residues. Germline CDR1 reads DFQATT; CDR2 reads SNEGSKA (reference sequence). The CDR3 loop is CSARGLDQEAQYF. The CDR3 DNA sequence: TGCAGTGCTAGAGGACTAGACCAAGAGGCCCAGTACTTC.

To note about this clonotype: This may arise from a read error, as a much more abundant clone is one base away. The J gene is TRBJ2-7, the V gene TRBV20-1; the D is unclear. Germline CDR1 is DFQATT and CDR2 is SNEGSKA (reference sequence). The CDR3 spans 12 residues. Trimming shortened V by 5 bases and J by 2 bases, and 10 bases separated the two germline ends. DNA for the CDR3: TGCAGTGCTCGAACGGAGACCTACGAGCAGTACTTC. Protein: CSARTETYEQYF.

As to this clonotype: The junction shows a germline mismatch at one end, possibly a read error. The chain links TRBV11-2 to TRBJ2-1; 8 nucleotides agree with TRBD2. Germline CDR1 and CDR2: SGHAT and FQNNGV. CDR3 length: 16 amino acids. CDR3 in DNA: TGTGCCAGTAGCCTCGGTGGGGTAGCGGGATTAGGTGAGAAGTTCTTC. This codes for CASSLGGVAGLGEKFF.

As regards this clonotype: Compared with germline, one end of the junction differs, possibly owing to a read error. The V call is TRBV29-1, the J call TRBJ2-1, with 7 bases aligning to TRBD2. The CDR3 is made up of 17 amino acids. Germline V CDR1 and CDR2: SQVTM, ANQGSEA. CDR3: CSAEDGEGWNSYNEQFF. CDR3 bases: TGCAGCGCTGAAGATGGGGAGGGGTGGAACTCCTACAATGAGCAGTTCTTC.

Comment on this clonotype: The conserved phenylalanine or tryptophan normally closing the CDR3 is absent here, so this likely arose from a read error. V gene TRBV5-6 combines with J gene TRBJ2-2, with D maybe TRBD2 (6 bases). The germline gives CDR1 SGHDT, CDR2 YYEEEE. The CDR3 has 17 residues. The CDR3 reads CAGSLDPGRGRTGELFS. Here the CDR3 DNA reads TGTGCCGGCAGCTTGGACCCGGGACGGGGGAGAACCGGGGAGCTGTTTTCT.

The chain recombines TRBV6-6 with TRBJ1-1, with D possibly matching TRBD1 (6 bases). The CDR3 has 15 residues. Germline CDR1 is MNHNY and CDR2 is SVGAGI (reference sequence). Trimming cost V 5 bases and J 8 bases, with 21 bases left between them. As DNA, the CDR3 is TGTGCCAGCAGTAAAGGGGGGGAGATCAACAACGAAGCTTTCTTT. It yields the protein CASSKGGEINNEAFF.

On this clonotype: A much larger clonotype is one base distant, so this may be a read error. Written as DNA, the CDR3 is TGCAGTGGTAGAGCAGCGGGAGGGTTCTACGAGCAGTACTTC. Translated: CSGRAAGGFYEQYF. This sequence joins TRBV20-1 and TRBJ2-7; 10 bases align to TRBD2. The germline CDR1 and CDR2 sequences are DFQATT and SNEGSKA (reference sequence). CDR3 size: 14 residues.

As to this clonotype: One end of the junction is discordant with germline, which a read error may explain. The CDR3, as DNA: TGTGCCAGTAGTTACTTATCTAGCGGGACTAGCACAGATATGCAGTATTTT. It yields the protein CASSYLSSGTSTDMQYF. The chain links TRBV6-2 or TRBV6-3 to TRBJ2-3, with 9 bases lining up with TRBD2. CDR1 and CDR2 from the germline V gene are MNHEY and SVGEGT. The CDR3 length is 17 residues.

This clonotype is medium-sized within its sample. The CDR3 reads CASSLSVGRTNNEQFF. In nucleotides, the CDR3 is TGTGCCAGCAGTCTTTCGGTCGGCAGAACCAACAATGAGCAGTTCTTC. The chain has TRBV6-5 and TRBJ2-1; D gene ambiguous. Germline-derived CDR1 and CDR2 are MNHEY and SVGAGI. V was pared by 5 bases and J by 5 bases, with 19 bases between. CDR3 size: 16 residues.

This rearrangement joins TRBV5-1 to TRBJ2-7, with D possibly matching TRBD2 (6 bases). CDR3 size: 17 residues. V dropped 4 bases and J dropped 4 bases, with 24 bases sitting between them. CDR1 SGHRS and CDR2 YFSETQ come from the germline V gene. The CDR3 is CASSLVGLGVREYEQYF. The CDR3 nucleotides read TGCGCCAGCAGCCTGGTTGGACTGGGGGTTCGGGAGTACGAGCAGTACTTC.